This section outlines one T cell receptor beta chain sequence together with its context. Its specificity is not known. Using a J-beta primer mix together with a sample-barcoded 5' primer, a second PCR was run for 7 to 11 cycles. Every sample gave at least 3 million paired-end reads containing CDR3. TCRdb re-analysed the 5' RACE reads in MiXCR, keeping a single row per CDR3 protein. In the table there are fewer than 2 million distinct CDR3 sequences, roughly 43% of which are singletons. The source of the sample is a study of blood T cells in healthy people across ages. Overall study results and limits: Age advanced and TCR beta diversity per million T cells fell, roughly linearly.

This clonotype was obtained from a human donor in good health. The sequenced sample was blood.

This chain's CDR3 is CSATTEYNEQFF. Here the CDR3 DNA reads TGCAGTGCTACCACAGAGTACAATGAGCAGTTCTTC. The chain couples TRBV20-1 to TRBJ2-1, with no clear D. The length of the CDR3 is 12 residues. Per the germline V gene, CDR1 is DFQATT and CDR2 is SNEGSKA (reference sequence). The V end lost 4 bases, the J end lost 4 bases, and 8 bases lay between the germline ends.